Following are 18 T cell receptor beta chains from one sample sequenced in a study of blood T cell repertoires in COVID-19 (dated by TCRdb to 2020 to 2022). Libraries were constructed by the immunoSEQ multiplex PCR assay. TCRdb obtained this table from immuneACCESS and retained in-frame rearrangements with V and J assigned. These tables miss some clones; where compared with another copy, unresolved V genes account for less than half of the shortfall, and the remainder is unexplained. In all, the sample holds 130,000 to 150,000 clones, and 87% of those were seen once. More than 4% of the sample belongs to the ten largest clones. What was sequenced was peripheral blood. These receptors came from a woman aged 40 to 50 with acute or convalescent COVID-19.

The chain has TRBV2 and TRBJ1-4, with a possible D match to TRBD1 (5 bases). The CDR3 spans 16 residues. The V gene's germline CDR1 is SNHLY and CDR2 FYNNEI. V was clipped by 10 bases and J by 0 bases, with 18 bases between them. The CDR3 here is CATSGGHHATNEKLFF. The CDR3 bases are TGTGCCACCTCCGGCGGACACCACGCAACTAATGAAAAACTGTTTTTT.

V is TRBV27 and J is TRBJ1-5; TRBD1 is a possible D gene (6 bases). The CDR3 sequence is 16 residues long. V was trimmed by 6 bases and J by 0 bases, leaving 15 bases between them. Germline lookup yields CDR1 MNHEY and CDR2 SMNVEV (reference sequence). The CDR3 reads CASSPGGAVSNQPQHF. CDR3 in DNA: TGTGCCAGCAGCCCGGGGGGGGCGGTTAGCAATCAGCCCCAGCATTTT.

The chain carries TRBV11-1 and TRBJ2-1, with a possible D match to TRBD2 (6 bases). The CDR3 extends over 14 amino acids. The germline gives CDR1 SGHAT, CDR2 FQDESV (reference sequence). Deletions cut 3 bases from V and 4 bases from J, with 10 bases between. The CDR3 region has the DNA TGTGCCAGCAGCTTCGCCGGACTATACAATGAGCAGTTCTTC. Protein: CASSFAGLYNEQFF.

The V and J genes are TRBV5-8 and TRBJ2-5; weak D call: TRBD1 (5 bases). CDR1 SGHTS and CDR2 YDEGEE come from the germline V gene. V lost 3 bases and J lost 6, with 15 bases in between. The CDR3 spans 14 residues. CDR3 DNA sequence: TGTGCCAGCAGCTCGAGCCGTGTGGGGCAGACCCAGTACTTC. Amino acid sequence: CASSSSRVGQTQYF.

The genes are TRBV7-9 and TRBJ2-5; TRBD2 matches 8 bases. Trimming cost V 5 bases and J 5 bases; bases outside gene matches: 10. Germline values: CDR1 SEHNR, CDR2 FQNEAQ (reference sequence). CDR3 length equals 15 residues. Here the CDR3 DNA reads TGTGCCAGCAGCCCCCTCTCGGGAGGGAGTGAGACCCAGTACTTC. Amino acid sequence: CASSPLSGGSETQYF.

The rearrangement joins TRBV19 to TRBJ2-7, with TRBD2 matching 10 bases. CDR1 is LNHDA and CDR2 is SQIVND in the germline V gene (reference sequence). With V trimmed by 5 bases and J by 6 bases, 13 bases remained unmatched. The CDR3 has 16 amino acids. CDR3 in DNA: TGTGCCAGTAGTGTTCTAGCGGGGGAGGGTAGGCGCGAGCAGTACTTC. It is translated as CASSVLAGEGRREQYF.

The chain recombines TRBV9 with TRBJ1-4, with 8 bases fitting TRBD1. Per germline, CDR1 SGDLS and CDR2 YYNGEE. Trimming took 3 bases from V and 3 from J; bases not matched to a gene: 10. The CDR3 is 17 residues long. CDR3 amino acids: CASSARQGMGPNEKLFF. CDR3 nucleotides: TGTGCCAGCAGCGCGAGACAGGGGATGGGACCTAATGAAAAACTGTTTTTT.

The chain couples TRBV2 to TRBJ1-1, with D unresolved. CDR3 length: 12 residues. Germline values: CDR1 SNHLY, CDR2 FYNNEI. The ends were cut back, 6 bases at V and 7 bases at J, with 12 bases in the middle. CDR3 loop: CASSAPGNEAFF. DNA of the CDR3: TGTGCCAGCAGCGCCCCGGGGAATGAAGCTTTCTTT.

This clone came up once. The J gene is TRBJ2-7, the V gene TRBV7-3, with D possibly matching TRBD1 (6 bases). Germline-derived CDR1 and CDR2 are SGHTA and FQGTGA. The V gene lost 1 base and the J gene lost 6 bases, with 16 bases spanning the gap. The CDR3 is made up of 15 amino acids. The CDR3 is CASSLIGQPSGEQYF. In nucleotides, the CDR3 is TGTGCCAGCAGCTTAATTGGACAGCCCTCTGGCGAGCAGTACTTC.

The chain recombines TRBV6-5 with TRBJ1-2; tentative D call: TRBD1 (6 bases). From germline, CDR1 is MNHEY and CDR2 SVGAGI. The CDR3 loop spans 15 amino acids. Trimming removed 6 bases at V and 7 bases at J, with 21 bases between. The CDR3 bases are TGTGCCAGCAGAATAGGACAGCCTGGTGGAAGTGGCTACACCTTC. This sequence encodes CASRIGQPGGSGYTF.

The chain recombines TRBV30 with TRBJ1-5; tentative D call: TRBD1 (6 bases). This CDR3 is built from 13 residues. Trimming pared 1 base from V and 7 bases from J, leaving 11 bases between. CDR1 and CDR2 (germline): GTSNPN, SVGIG (reference sequence). CDR3 protein: CAWSDYREQPQHF. CDR3 in DNA: TGTGCCTGGAGTGACTACAGGGAACAGCCCCAGCATTTT.

The chain recombines TRBV5-6 with TRBJ2-7; 9 bases align to TRBD1. The germline V gene has CDR1 SGHDT and CDR2 YYEEEE. This CDR3 region has 14 residues. Losses at the gene ends were 3 bases for V and 2 bases for J; bases not matched to a gene: 3. CDR3 amino acids: CASSWGQGTYEQYF. The CDR3 nucleotides are TGTGCCAGCAGCTGGGGACAGGGAACCTACGAGCAGTACTTC.

This chain joins TRBV7-9 and TRBJ1-2, with a possible D match to TRBD1 (6 bases). Germline assignment: CDR1 SEHNR and CDR2 FQNEAQ (reference sequence). CDR3 size: 14 residues. Trimming cost V 2 bases and J 6 bases, with 13 bases left between them. CDR3 sequence: CASSLISQGNGYTF. CDR3 coding DNA: TGTGCCAGCAGCTTAATTTCGCAGGGGAATGGCTACACCTTC.

The V gene is TRBV30, the J gene TRBJ1-5; tentatively, D is TRBD1 (5 bases). The CDR3 runs 14 residues. Trimming cost V 2 bases and J 4 bases, with 12 bases left between them. Germline-derived CDR1 and CDR2 are GTSNPN and SVGIG (reference sequence). For the CDR3, the DNA is TGTGCCTGGAGTAACGGGGGTTTGAATCAGCCCCAGCATTTT. Translated: CAWSNGGLNQPQHF.

The CDR3 DNA reads TGCGCCAGCAGCCACCTTTCTAACACCATATATTTT. It codes for CASSHLSNTIYF. V gene TRBV4-1 combines with J gene TRBJ1-3; D gene ambiguous. Germline assignment: CDR1 MGHRA and CDR2 YSYEKL. Trimming stripped 3 bases from V and 7 bases from J, with 7 bases between. The CDR3 has 12 residues.

In this sample, this clone turned up many times. This sample also contains other DNA sequences that code for the same CDR3. The CDR3 sequence: CASSLGGGYEQYF. CDR3 coding DNA: TGTGCCAGCAGCTTAGGCGGGGGTTACGAGCAGTACTTC. The chain recombines TRBV7-3 with TRBJ2-7, with 7 bases aligning to TRBD2. The CDR3 extends over 13 amino acids. Per the germline V gene, CDR1 is SGHTA and CDR2 is FQGTGA. V was clipped by 2 bases and J by 4 bases; unmatched bases: 2.

The chain has TRBV30 and TRBJ1-2; D might be TRBD1 (6 bases). CDR1 and CDR2 from the germline V gene are GTSNPN and SVGIG (reference sequence). Trimming cost V 0 bases and J 4 bases, with 12 bases left between them. CDR3 length: 14 amino acids. The CDR3 bases are TGTGCCTGGAGTGTATTTGAGGACAGCTATGGCTACACCTTC. This codes for CAWSVFEDSYGYTF. Filled out from reference TRBV30 and TRBJ1-2, the complete variable domain reads SQTIHQWPATLVQPVGSPLSLECTVEGTSNPNLYWYRQAAGRGLQLLFYSVGIGQISSEVPQNLSASRPQDRQFILSSKKLLLSDSGFYLCAWSVFEDSYGYTFGSGTRLTVV.

This clone showed up just once. The rearrangement uses TRBV9 and TRBJ2-7, with 8 bases fitting TRBD1. Germline trimming cut 2 bases from V and 5 bases from J; bases unmatched to any gene: 6. This CDR3 has 14 residues. CDR1 is SGDLS, CDR2 YYNGEE, per germline. The CDR3 reads CASSVMDRADEQYF. The CDR3 bases are TGTGCCAGCAGCGTTATGGACAGGGCGGACGAGCAGTACTTC.